Here is one T cell receptor (beta chain) with its context. The CDR3 loop spans 14 amino acids. Per germline, CDR1 MNHEY and CDR2 SMNVEV (reference sequence). The V and J ends lost 6 bases and 3 bases respectively, with 12 bases between them. The protocol was immunoSEQ multiplex PCR, while the TCRdb copy is restricted to in-frame clones and leaves out a portion. The sample includes about 150,000 clones, less than 90% of them seen just once. The data belong to a study of T cell responses to AZD1222 COVID-19 vaccine. The rearrangement joins TRBV27 to TRBJ1-5, with D possibly being TRBD1 (5 bases). The starting material was peripheral blood, obtained on day 0 of MenACWY control vaccination. This sequence originates from an adult in good health. This CDR3 is CASSVGGNNQPQHF. The CDR3 DNA reads as TGTGCCAGCAGCGTGGGGGGTAACAATCAGCCCCAGCATTTT.